These 17 T cell receptor beta chains share one sample of origin, sequenced in a study of OX40 agonist ivuxolimab in advanced cancers. The table came from immunoSEQ multiplex PCR; TCRdb's copy has only in-frame clones and leaves some out. Here the sample spans about 100,000 clones, approximately 90% being singletons. Here the sequenced sample was CD4+ or CD8+ T cells sorted from blood, taken in a trial of the OX40 agonist ivuxolimab. The receptors derive from an adult with an advanced solid tumor such as melanoma, head and neck, liver or kidney cancer.

The V and J genes are TRBV7-2 and TRBJ2-1, with D hard to call. Germline loops: CDR1 SGHTA, CDR2 FQGNSA. Deletions cut 3 bases from V and 2 bases from J, with 8 bases between. This CDR3 has 14 residues. CDR3 in amino acids: CASSLGWTYNEQFF. In DNA, the CDR3 is TGTGCCAGCAGCTTGGGGTGGACCTACAATGAGCAGTTCTTC.

J is TRBJ2-1 and V is TRBV29-1, with TRBD2 identical over 9 bases. CDR3 length: 17 amino acids. V trimming: 0 bases; J trimming: 0 bases; junction bases outside the gene matches: 6. Germline CDR1 reads SQVTM; CDR2 reads ANQGSEA. This CDR3 is CSVEDLGLASSYNEQFF. The DNA for the CDR3 is TGCAGCGTTGAAGATCTAGGACTAGCGAGCTCCTACAATGAGCAGTTCTTC.

The J gene is TRBJ2-5, the V gene TRBV14; possible D gene TRBD1, 6 bases. CDR1 SGHDN and CDR2 FVKESK come from the germline V gene. The CDR3 is made up of 17 amino acids. The V gene lost 4 bases and the J gene lost 5 bases, with 23 bases spanning the gap. The CDR3, as DNA: TGTGCCAGCAGCCCTTGGACAGCCTCGAAGTCCCGGGAGACCCAGTACTTC. Translation: CASSPWTASKSRETQYF.

This chain connects TRBV27 to TRBJ2-5; 10 bases line up with TRBD2. The J call may be wrong; the DNA end is better matched by TRBJ2-7. The CDR3 covers 16 residues. CDR1 and CDR2 (germline): MNHEY, SMNVEV (reference sequence). In DNA form, the CDR3 reads TGTGCCAGCAGTTCGTACTCTAGCGGGAGATTCGACGAGCAGTACTTC. Its protein product is CASSSYSSGRFDEQYF.

V gene TRBV29-1 combines with J gene TRBJ2-1; perhaps D is TRBD1 or TRBD2 (6 bases each). This CDR3 comprises 12 residues. Germline V CDR1 and CDR2: SQVTM, ANQGSEA. V was shortened by 5 bases and J by 7 bases, with 12 bases between the two germline ends. CDR3 nucleotide sequence: TGCAGCGTTAACAGGGAGGATAATGAGCAGTTCTTC. Protein sequence: CSVNREDNEQFF.

J is TRBJ1-4 and V is TRBV19; D gene unclear. The V gene's germline CDR1 is LNHDA and CDR2 SQIVND (reference sequence). V was trimmed by 3 bases and J by 10 bases, leaving 15 bases between them. The CDR3 has 14 amino acids. This chain's CDR3 is CASSILGGGVKLFF. The CDR3, as DNA: TGTGCCAGTAGTATTCTAGGAGGAGGAGTAAAACTGTTTTTT. Full variable domain (outside the CDR3, taken from reference TRBV19 and TRBJ1-4): DGGITQSPKYLFRKEGQNVTLSCEQNLNHDAMYWYRQDPGQGLRLIYYSQIVNDFQKGDIAEGYSVSREKKESFPLTVTSAQKNPTAFYLCASSILGGGVKLFFGSGTQLSVL.

This chain links TRBV7-9 with TRBJ1-1; TRBD1 might be the D (5 bases). This CDR3 is 16 amino acids long. Germline CDR1 is SEHNR and CDR2 is FQNEAQ (reference sequence). V was cut by 5 bases and J by 3 bases, with 19 bases left in between. The CDR3 DNA sequence: TGTGCCAGCAGCCGCATGAAACAGGTTTTTTACACTGAAGCTTTCTTT. Translating it yields CASSRMKQVFYTEAFF.

V is TRBV4-2 and J is TRBJ2-3; TRBD1 aligns across 7 bases. This CDR3 is 16 amino acids long. Germline V gene sequence: CDR1 LGHNA, CDR2 YNFKEQ. V was pared by 4 bases and J by 4 bases, with 11 bases of the junction left unmatched. The chain's CDR3 is CASSPRQGETADTQYF. Here the CDR3 DNA reads TGTGCCAGCAGCCCCCGGCAGGGGGAGACGGCAGATACGCAGTATTTT.

The CDR3 DNA is TGTGCCAGCACCGACGCCGGGACTAGCGGCTACAATGAGCAGTTCTTC. Translated: CASTDAGTSGYNEQFF. This sequence joins TRBV18 and TRBJ2-1; 11 bases are a match to TRBD2. CDR1 and CDR2 from the germline V gene are KGHSH and LQKENI. The CDR3 is 16 residues long. Trimming at V came to 8 bases and at J to 3 bases, leaving 9 bases not matched to a gene.

The sample holds one count of this clone. The chain has TRBV5-6 and TRBJ2-7; 9 nucleotides align to TRBD2. The V gene end was trimmed by 0 bases and the J gene end by 4 bases; junction bases not matched to a gene: 5. Per the germline V gene, CDR1 is SGHDT and CDR2 is YYEEEE. The CDR3 is 15 amino acids. CDR3 nucleotide sequence: TGTGCCAGCAGCTTGGGTCCTAGCGGGATGTACGAGCAGTACTTC. This translates into CASSLGPSGMYEQYF.

This clone showed up many times. This sequence joins TRBV5-1 and TRBJ1-4, with no clear D. This CDR3 region has 14 residues. The germline V gene encodes CDR1 SGHRS and CDR2 YFSETQ. V gave up 3 bases and J gave up 4 bases, with 10 bases separating them. The CDR3 coding sequence is TGCGCCAGCAGCTACCTGGAGGGTAATGAAAAACTGTTTTTT. Encoded protein: CASSYLEGNEKLFF.

CDR3 region: CASSLAGPGQGLLV. For the CDR3, the DNA is TGTGCCAGCAGCTTAGCGGGTCCGGGACAGGGGCTCCTGGTC. The chain couples TRBV7-2 to TRBJ2-7, with 10 positions matching TRBD1. The germline V gene has CDR1 SGHTA and CDR2 FQGNSA. This CDR3 spans 14 amino acids.

The chain joins TRBV19 to TRBJ2-2, with a tentative D call TRBD1 (6 bases). From germline, CDR1 is LNHDA and CDR2 SQIVND (reference sequence). V lost 6 bases to trimming and J lost 1 base, with 9 bases between them. The CDR3 has 14 residues. CDR3 DNA sequence: TGTGCCAGTAGCAAGGACAGGAACACCGGGGAGCTGTTTTTT. This encodes CASSKDRNTGELFF.

The chain recombines TRBV5-1 with TRBJ2-1, with TRBD1 as a possible D gene (5 bases). CDR1 is SGHRS, CDR2 YFSETQ, per germline. Trimming left V 0 bases short and J 9 bases short, with 16 bases between. This CDR3 is 15 amino acids long. CDR3: CASSLAWQGRGEQFF. Here the CDR3 DNA reads TGCGCCAGCAGCTTGGCCTGGCAGGGTAGGGGTGAGCAGTTCTTC.

V and J are TRBV5-1 and TRBJ2-7; D might be TRBD1 or TRBD2, each matching 6 bases. The CDR3 is made up of 16 amino acids. Trimming removed 0 bases from V and 0 bases from J, with 13 bases in between. Germline-derived CDR1 and CDR2 are SGHRS and YFSETQ. In DNA, the CDR3 is TGCGCCAGCAGCTTGGGCCACAGGGACTCCTCCTACGAGCAGTACTTC. Translated, it gives CASSLGHRDSSYEQYF.

The V gene is TRBV28, the J gene TRBJ1-1; a possible D gene is TRBD1 (6 bases). Deletions cut 6 bases from V and 1 base from J, with 12 bases between. This CDR3 has 14 residues. Germline V gene sequence: CDR1 MDHEN, CDR2 SYDVKM. The CDR3 bases are TGTGCCAGCAGACCCGGGACAAGGAACACTGAAGCTTTCTTT. Its protein is CASRPGTRNTEAFF.

V usage is TRBV9 and J usage is TRBJ1-3; D may be TRBD1 (5 bases). The CDR3 is 15 amino acids. The V gene lost 0 bases and the J gene lost 2 bases, with 9 bases spanning the gap. Germline V CDR1 and CDR2: SGDLS, YYNGEE. DNA for the CDR3: TGTGCCAGCAGCGTAGAGACGGGGGCTGGAAACACCATATATTTT. This codes for CASSVETGAGNTIYF.